Following are 6 T cell receptor beta chains from one sample sequenced in a study of post-analysis software for immune sequencing data. General study findings and limits: TRBV5-6, TRBV5-1 and TRBV20-1 were among 4 or 5 TRBV segments more frequent in patients than controls.

TCR beta libraries were prepared from cDNA with unique molecular identifiers. TCRdb used MiXCR to reprocess the PCR reads, holding one entry per CDR3 protein. Counted here are about half a million distinct CDR3 sequences, nearly 45% occurring once; the ten biggest clones make up about 12%. Which antigens these TCRs recognize remains unknown. The material sequenced was blood. The receptors were sampled from a girl aged 5 to 17 with multiple sclerosis.

This clonotype appeared a few times. The genes are TRBV5-6 and TRBJ1-2; TRBD1 matches 9 bases. Per germline, CDR1 SGHDT and CDR2 YYEEEE. With V trimmed by 4 bases and J by 5 bases, 12 bases remained unmatched. CDR3 size: 16 residues. The CDR3 here is CASSDPRGTGSYGYTF. DNA of the CDR3: TGTGCCAGCAGCGACCCCCGAGGGACAGGGTCTTATGGCTACACCTTC.

The chain carries TRBV10-3 and TRBJ1-1, with D perhaps matching TRBD1 (5 bases). Germline CDR1 is ENHRY and CDR2 is SYGVKD. The CDR3 is 14 amino acids. Trimming shortened V by 10 bases and J by 0 bases, and 15 bases separated the two germline ends. CDR3 loop: CATSDTGMNTEAFF. The CDR3 region has the DNA TGTGCCACCTCTGATACAGGAATGAACACTGAAGCTTTCTTT.

This chain connects TRBV29-1 to TRBJ2-3; D is possibly TRBD1 (6 bases). Germline V gene sequence: CDR1 SQVTM, CDR2 ANQGSEA. The CDR3 contains 11 residues. The V end was cut by 1 base, the J end by 12 bases, with 11 bases between. CDR3 sequence: CSVEGRTAQYF. CDR3 nucleotide sequence: TGCAGCGTTGAAGGGAGGACAGCTCAGTATTTT.

This clonotype has ten or more counts. The chain links TRBV12-3 or TRBV12-4 to TRBJ2-1, with 11 bases identical to TRBD2. CDR3 length: 15 residues. The trim removed 6 bases at V and 4 bases at J, leaving 5 bases unmatched. The CDR3 DNA follows: TGTGCCAGCAGCCCCGGGACTAGCGGTTACAATGAGCAGTTCTTC. It codes for CASSPGTSGYNEQFF.

This chain connects TRBV27 to TRBJ1-2, with 9 nucleotides matching TRBD1. Germline V gene data show CDR1 as MNHEY and CDR2 as SMNVEV (reference sequence). This CDR3 region has 12 residues. The V segment lost 6 bases and the J segment 6 bases; nucleotides outside the gene matches: 2. This chain's CDR3 is CASSHRGHGYTF. As DNA, the CDR3 is TGTGCCAGCAGCCACAGGGGGCATGGCTACACCTTC.

CDR3 region: CASSQGDGPILLAKNIQYF. CDR3 bases: TGTGCCAGCAGCCAAGGTGACGGCCCTATACTCCTAGCCAAAAACATTCAGTACTTC. The chain is built from TRBV3-1 and TRBJ2-4; D unclear. V dropped 1 base and J dropped 0 bases, with 19 bases sitting between them. The germline V gene has CDR1 LGHDT and CDR2 YNNKEL (reference sequence). The CDR3 length is 19 residues.